This paragraph covers one TCR beta chain sequence. Its antigen is currently not known. Base qualities are not provided; no much larger clone lies one nucleotide away. This entry is derived from a study of T cell repertoires in cytomegalovirus infection (dated by TCRdb to the late 2010s). In terms of the full investigation: The peptide stimulations were aimed at well-studied HLA-B-restricted epitopes as well as recently identified HLA-C-restricted CMV epitopes, whose presentation resists viral immunomodulation. The HLA type of each donor mattered for the analysis, because public TCR beta signatures pointed to carriage of CMV infection along with the matching HLA type.

This specimen's treatment or condition label, per the study, means: in vitro stimulation with specific CMV peptide epitopes to enrich CMV-specific T cells. The investigation overall reported the following: In the ex vivo response, HLA-C-restricted CMV-specific TCR beta clonotypes were dominant, and in two of eight donors the single most frequent clonotype came from this HLA-C-restricted group. Carriers of CMV infection plus the relevant HLA type were discriminated by the cumulative frequency of public TCR beta family members in the study cohort and in an independent roughly 340-donor cohort.

Inclusive of the bounding cysteine and phenylalanine, the CDR3 is 15 residues long. CDR3 DNA is the only sequence kept; it has 45 bases, read in frame from the first base. The germline V gene provides CDR1 SGHTA and CDR2 FQGNSA. Relative to germline, V is missing 1 base and J is missing 5 bases, with 4 bases of the junction outside any gene match. Sequencing relied on an Illumina HiSeq 1500. TCRdb reran the public reads through fastp at Q25 and MiXCR, keeping productive beta chains. CDR3 protein duplicates are merged, each entry listing the most common genes and DNA. The sample table contains approximately 73,000 distinct CDR3 sequences; only one count was recorded for roughly 40% of them. The top ten constitute approximately 95% of the sample.

The receptor chain draws on TRBV7-2 and TRBJ2-1; 8 central nucleotides agree with TRBD2. This receptor was obtained from a human donor in good health (CMV status not recorded). Some clones in this sample may be carry-over from other donors' samples. The sequences come from CD8+ T cells from cultured PBMCs, collected from culture after CMV antigen stimulation. The CDR3 is CASSLVAGGNNEQFF. The DNA sequence follows: TGTGCCAGCAGCTTAGTCGCGGGGGGAAACAATGAGCAGTTCTTC.